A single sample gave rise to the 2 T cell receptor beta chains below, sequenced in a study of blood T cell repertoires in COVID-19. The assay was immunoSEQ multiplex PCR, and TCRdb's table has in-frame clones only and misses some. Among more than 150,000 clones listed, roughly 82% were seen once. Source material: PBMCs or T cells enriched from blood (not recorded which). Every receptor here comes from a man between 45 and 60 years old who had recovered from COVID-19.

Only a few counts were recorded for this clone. Here the CDR3 reads CASSLAYRGRNQPQHF. CDR3 bases: TGTGCCAGCAGCTTAGCATACAGGGGGCGAAATCAGCCCCAGCATTTT. The chain is built from TRBV7-9 and TRBJ1-5; TRBD1 agrees at 9 bases. V was clipped by 0 bases and J by 4 bases; unmatched bases: 4. The CDR3 spans 16 residues. Germline V gene lookup returns CDR1 SEHNR and CDR2 FQNEAQ (reference sequence).

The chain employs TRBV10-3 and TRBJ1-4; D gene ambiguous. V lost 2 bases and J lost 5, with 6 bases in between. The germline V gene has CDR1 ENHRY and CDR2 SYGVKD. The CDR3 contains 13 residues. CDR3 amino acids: CAISETENEKLFF. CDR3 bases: TGTGCCATCAGTGAGACAGAAAATGAAAAACTGTTTTTT.